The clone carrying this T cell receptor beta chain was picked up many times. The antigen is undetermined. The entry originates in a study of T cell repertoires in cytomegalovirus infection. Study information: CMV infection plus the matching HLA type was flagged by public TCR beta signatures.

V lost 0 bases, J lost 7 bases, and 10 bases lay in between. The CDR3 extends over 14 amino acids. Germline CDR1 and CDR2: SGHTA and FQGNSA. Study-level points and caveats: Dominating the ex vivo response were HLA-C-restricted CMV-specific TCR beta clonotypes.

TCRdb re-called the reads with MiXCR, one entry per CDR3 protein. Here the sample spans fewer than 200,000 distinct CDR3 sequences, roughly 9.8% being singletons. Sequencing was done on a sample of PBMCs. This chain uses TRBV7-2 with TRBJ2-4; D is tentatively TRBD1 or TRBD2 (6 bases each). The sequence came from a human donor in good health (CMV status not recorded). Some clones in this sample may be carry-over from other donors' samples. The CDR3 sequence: CASSLAQGRNIQYF. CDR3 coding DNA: TGTGCCAGCAGCTTAGCTCAGGGGAGGAACATTCAGTACTTC.